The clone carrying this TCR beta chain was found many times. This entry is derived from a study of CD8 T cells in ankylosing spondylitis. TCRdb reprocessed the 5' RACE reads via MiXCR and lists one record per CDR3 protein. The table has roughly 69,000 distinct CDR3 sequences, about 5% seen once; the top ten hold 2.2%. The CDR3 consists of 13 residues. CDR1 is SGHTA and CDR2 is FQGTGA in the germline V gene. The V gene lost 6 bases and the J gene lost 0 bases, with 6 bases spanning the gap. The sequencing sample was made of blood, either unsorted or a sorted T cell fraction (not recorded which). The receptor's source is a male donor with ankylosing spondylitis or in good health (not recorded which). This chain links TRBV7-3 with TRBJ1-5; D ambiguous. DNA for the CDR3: TGTGCCAGCAGGGAGTATAGCAATCAGCCCCAGCATTTT. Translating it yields CASREYSNQPQHF.